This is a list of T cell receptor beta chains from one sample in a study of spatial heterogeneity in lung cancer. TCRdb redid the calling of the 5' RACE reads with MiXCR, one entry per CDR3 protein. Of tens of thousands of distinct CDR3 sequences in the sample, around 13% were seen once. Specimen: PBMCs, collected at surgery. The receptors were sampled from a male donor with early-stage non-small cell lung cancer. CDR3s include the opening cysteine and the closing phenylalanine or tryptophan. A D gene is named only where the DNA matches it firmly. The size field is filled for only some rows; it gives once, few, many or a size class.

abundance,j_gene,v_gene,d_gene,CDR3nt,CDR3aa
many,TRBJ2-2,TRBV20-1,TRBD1,TGCAGTGCTGGCCGGGACAGGGTCACCGGGGAGCTGTTTTTT,CSAGRDRVTGELFF
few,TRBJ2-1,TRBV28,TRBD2,TGTGCCAGCAGGGCTAGCGGCACCTACAATGAGCAGTTCTTC,CASRASGTYNEQFF
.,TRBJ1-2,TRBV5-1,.,TGCGCCAGCAGCTTGGCCCTCGGGGCTCCGGCTGGCTACACCTTC,CASSLALGAPAGYTF
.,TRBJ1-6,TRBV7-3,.,TGTGCCAGCAGCCCGAACACAGGGAACGATTCACCCCTCCACTTT,CASSPNTGNDSPLHF
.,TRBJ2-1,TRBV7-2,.,TGTGCCAGCACCTTCGACGCGAGCTCCTACAATGAGCAGTTCTTC,CASTFDASSYNEQFF
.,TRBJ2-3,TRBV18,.,TGTGCCAGCTCACCACTAACCGCAGATACGCAGTATTTT,CASSPLTADTQYF
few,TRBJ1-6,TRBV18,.,TGTGCCAGCTCACCCGACCCCAATAATAATTCACCCCTCCACTTT,CASSPDPNNNSPLHF
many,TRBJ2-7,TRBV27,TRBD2,TGTGCCAGCAGGCCGAGGGACTACTCCTACGAGCAGTACTTC,CASRPRDYSYEQYF
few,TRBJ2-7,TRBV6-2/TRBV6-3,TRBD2,TGTGCCAGCAGTTACTCGAAGAGTAGCGGGATGTACGAGCAGTACTTC,CASSYSKSSGMYEQYF
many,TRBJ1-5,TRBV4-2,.,TGTGCCAGCAGCCCGCAAATGAATGATCAGCCCCAGCATTTT,CASSPQMNDQPQHF
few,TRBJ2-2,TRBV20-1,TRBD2,TGCAGTGCTAGAATTCTCAGCGGGGAGGCCACCGGGGAGCTGTTTTTT,CSARILSGEATGELFF
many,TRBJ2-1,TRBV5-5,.,TGTGCCAGCAGCTTCGAGGTCGGACTATACAATGAGCAGTTCTTC,CASSFEVGLYNEQFF
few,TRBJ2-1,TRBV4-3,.,TGCGCCAGCAGCCAAGAAGGTGGGCGGGCCACCTCCTACAATGAGCAGTTCTTC,CASSQEGGRATSYNEQFF
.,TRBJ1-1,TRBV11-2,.,TGTGCCAGCAGCTTAGCTGGGGTGGGCACTGAAGCTTTCTTT,CASSLAGVGTEAFF
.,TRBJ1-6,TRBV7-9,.,TGTGCCAGCAGCCCGGAGCAGAGAAATTCACCCCTCCCCTTT,CASSPEQRNSPLPF
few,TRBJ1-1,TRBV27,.,TGTGCCAGCAGAGACAGAAACATGAACACTGAAGCTTTCTTT,CASRDRNMNTEAFF
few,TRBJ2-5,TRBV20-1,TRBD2,TGCAGTGCTAGGGGGACTAGCGGGAGCCAAGAGACCCAGTACTTC,CSARGTSGSQETQYF
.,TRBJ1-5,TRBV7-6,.,TGTGCCAGCAGCCCTAGACCGGGGCAGCAGGATCAGCCCCAGCATTTT,CASSPRPGQQDQPQHF
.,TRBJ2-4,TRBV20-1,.,TGCAGTGCTACGCCGACCTTAAAGAACATTCAGTACTTC,CSATPTLKNIQYF
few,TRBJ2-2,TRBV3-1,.,TGTGCCAGCAGCCAACTAACCAGGAAGGGCGGGGAGCTGTTTTTT,CASSQLTRKGGELFF
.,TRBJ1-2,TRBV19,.,TGTGCCAGTAGCACAACAGCGGGCAACTATGGCTACACCTTC,CASSTTAGNYGYTF
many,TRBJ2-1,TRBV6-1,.,TGTGCCAGCAGTGAGACGTGGGATACCTACAATGAGCAGTTCTTC,CASSETWDTYNEQFF
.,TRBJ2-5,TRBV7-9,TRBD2,TGTGCCAGCAGCTTAGTAGCGGGAGGAGGCGAGACCCAGTACTTC,CASSLVAGGGETQYF
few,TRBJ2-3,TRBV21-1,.,TGTGCCAGCGGGACTAGAGGGTCAGATACGCAGTATTTT,CASGTRGSDTQYF
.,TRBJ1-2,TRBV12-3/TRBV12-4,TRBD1,TGTGCCAGCAGTTCCCCCGGGACAGTCTATGGCTACACCTTC,CASSSPGTVYGYTF
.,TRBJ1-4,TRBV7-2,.,TGTGCCAGCAGCCCACGGGGATATAATGAAAAACTGTTTTTT,CASSPRGYNEKLFF
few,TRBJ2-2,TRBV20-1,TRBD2,TGCAGTGCTAGACTGACTAGCGGGGCACCGGGGGTCACCGGGGAGCTGTTTTTT,CSARLTSGAPGVTGELFF
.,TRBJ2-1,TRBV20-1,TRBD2,TGCAGTGCTAGACACTTCAGCGGGGGAGCCTACAATGAGCAGTTCTTC,CSARHFSGGAYNEQFF
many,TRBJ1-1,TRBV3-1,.,TGTGCCAGCAGCCAAGATGGGGTCACTGAAGCTTTCTTT,CASSQDGVTEAFF
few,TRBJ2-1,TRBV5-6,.,TGTGCCAGCAGCTTTGGTGCAGCCTACAATGAGCAGTTCTTC,CASSFGAAYNEQFF
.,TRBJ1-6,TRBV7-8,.,TGTGCCAGCAGCTTAGTCAAGAATTCACCCCTCCACTTT,CASSLVKNSPLHF
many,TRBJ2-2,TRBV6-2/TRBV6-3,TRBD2,TGTGCCAGCAGTTATTCTGGCGGGAGAGCCGGGGAGCTGTTTTTT,CASSYSGGRAGELFF
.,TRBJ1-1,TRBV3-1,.,TGTGCCAGCAGCCGCCTTTCAAGGTACCCTGAAGCTTTCTTT,CASSRLSRYPEAFF
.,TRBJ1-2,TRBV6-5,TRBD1,TGTGCCAGCAGACACGACAGGGACTATGGCTACACCTTC,CASRHDRDYGYTF
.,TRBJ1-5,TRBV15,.,TGTGCCACCAGCTCTCACTCGGGAGGAAAATTTCAGCCCCAGCATTTT,CATSSHSGGKFQPQHF
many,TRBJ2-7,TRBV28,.,TGTGCCAGCAGTTTGGTAGTAGGATCCTCCTACGAGCAGTACTTC,CASSLVVGSSYEQYF
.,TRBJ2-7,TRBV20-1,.,TGCAGTGCTAGCCCCATCCTCGGTGAGCAGTACTTC,CSASPILGEQYF
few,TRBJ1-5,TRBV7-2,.,TGTGCCAGCAGCTTAGAGTCCAGGCTTAGCAATCAGCCCCAGCATTTT,CASSLESRLSNQPQHF
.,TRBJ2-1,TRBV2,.,TGTGCCAGCAGTGAAGGAGGGAATGAGCAGTTCTTC,CASSEGGNEQFF
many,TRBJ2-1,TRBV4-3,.,TGCGCCAGCAGCCAAGATACGTACAGGTACAATGAGCAGTTCTTC,CASSQDTYRYNEQFF
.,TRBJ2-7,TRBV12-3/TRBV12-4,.,TGTGCCAGCAGTCTCGGGTTCGGCGAAATCTACGAGCAGTACTTC,CASSLGFGEIYEQYF
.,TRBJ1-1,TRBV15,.,TGTGCCACCAGCAGCCTAGACAGTCCCTCTTTGAACACTGAAGCTTTCTTT,CATSSLDSPSLNTEAFF
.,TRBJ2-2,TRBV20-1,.,TGCAGTGCTAGACCCGGCGGGCCGGGCACCGGGGAGCTGTTTTTT,CSARPGGPGTGELFF
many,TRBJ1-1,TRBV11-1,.,TGTGCCAGCAGCCGGGCCGCAGGGAGTGAAGCTTTCTTT,CASSRAAGSEAFF
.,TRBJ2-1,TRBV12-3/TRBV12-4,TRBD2,TGTGCCAGCACATTCTCTAGCGGGTCCTACAATGAGCAGTTCTTC,CASTFSSGSYNEQFF
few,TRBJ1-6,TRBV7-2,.,TGTGCCAGCAGCTCACAGGGAAATTCACCCCTCCACTTT,CASSSQGNSPLHF
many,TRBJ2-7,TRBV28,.,TGTGCCAGCAGCCCTGCGCAGACCGCCTACGAGCAGTACTTC,CASSPAQTAYEQYF
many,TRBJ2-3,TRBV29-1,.,TGCAGCGTTTCGGCCAGGGCCGGCACAGGTGGGCAGTATTTT,CSVSARAGTGGQYF